These 16 T cell receptor beta chains came from one sample sequenced in a study of cytomegalovirus exposure and HLA in healthy donors. The PCR ran on 60 Vbeta and 13 Jbeta primers. The method was immunoSEQ multiplex PCR; TCRdb's version includes in-frame clones alone and lacks a portion of them. The sample records approximately 150,000 clones, approximately 72% being singletons. Source material: PBMCs. The receptors come from a man between 35 and 55 years old in good health and CMV-seronegative.

The V and J genes are TRBV15 and TRBJ2-2; a weak D match, TRBD1 (6 bases). CDR3 length equals 16 residues. V lost 3 bases and J lost 1, with 12 bases in between. Germline V lookup: CDR1 LNHNV, CDR2 YYDKDF (reference sequence). CDR3 coding DNA: TGTGCCACCAGCAGTCTGGACAGAGAGAACACCGGGGAGCTGTTTTTT. It encodes CATSSLDRENTGELFF.

The rearrangement links TRBV7-8 to TRBJ1-5, with 7 bases that match TRBD1. Unmatched junction bases numbered 9, after V lost 7 bases and J lost 6 bases. This CDR3 has 14 amino acids. Germline V gene sequence: CDR1 SGHVS, CDR2 FQNEAQ. The CDR3 region has the DNA TGTGCCAGCACACGAACAGGGGTGAGTCAGCCCCAGCATTTT. Its protein product is CASTRTGVSQPQHF.

The chain couples TRBV15 to TRBJ2-5; 8 positions match TRBD1. This CDR3 comprises 16 residues. Losses at the gene ends were 3 bases for V and 3 bases for J; bases not matched to a gene: 9. Germline V gene sequence: CDR1 LNHNV, CDR2 YYDKDF (reference sequence). Here the CDR3 DNA reads TGTGCCACCAGCAGCCCGATTTCGACAGGGGAAGAGACCCAGTACTTC. Protein sequence: CATSSPISTGEETQYF.

The V gene is TRBV4-2, the J gene TRBJ1-5; D possibly corresponds to TRBD1 (6 bases). Germline-derived CDR1 and CDR2 are LGHNA and YNFKEQ. This CDR3 is 17 amino acids long. V gave up 4 bases and J gave up 3 bases, with 19 bases separating them. The CDR3 protein is CASSPTPPGDTNQPQHF. Written as DNA, the CDR3 is TGTGCCAGCAGCCCAACACCCCCCGGGGACACCAATCAGCCCCAGCATTTT.

V is TRBV7-9 and J is TRBJ1-1; D gene ambiguous. This CDR3 spans 12 amino acids. Looked up from germline, CDR1 is SEHNR and CDR2 is FQNEAQ (reference sequence). V dropped 6 bases and J dropped 7 bases, with 12 bases sitting between them. The CDR3 DNA reads TGTGCCAGCAGTTCGCTCGGGATTGAAGCTTTCTTT. Amino acid sequence: CASSSLGIEAFF. The whole variable domain, remainder taken from reference TRBV7-9 and TRBJ1-1, is DTGVSQNPRHKITKRGQNVTFRCDPISEHNRLYWYRQTLGQGPEFLTYFQNEAQLEKSRLLSDRFSAERPKGSFSTLEIQRTEQGDSAMYLCASSSLGIEAFFGQGTRLTVV.

The J gene is TRBJ2-1, the V gene TRBV29-1, with 8 bases aligning to TRBD1. The CDR3 sequence is 15 residues long. Germline values: CDR1 SQVTM, CDR2 ANQGSEA. The J segment lost 9 bases and the V segment lost 7 bases, leaving 17 bases of the junction unmatched. CDR3 loop: CSGIFLDREVGEQFF. In DNA form, the CDR3 reads TGCAGCGGAATTTTCTTGGACAGGGAGGTAGGTGAGCAGTTCTTC.

V and J are TRBV12-1 and TRBJ2-3; the D call in the table, TRBD2, was not verified against the DNA. TRBV12-1 is a pseudogene locus. This CDR3 is 15 amino acids long. The CDR3 DNA is TGTGCCCGCTCCGCAGGGGAGGGCAACACAGATACGCAGTATTTT. It is translated as CARSAGEGNTDTQYF.

This rearrangement joins TRBV19 to TRBJ2-6; TRBD1 matches at 11 bases. Germline V gives CDR1 LNHDA, CDR2 SQIVND (reference sequence). The CDR3 consists of 18 residues. Trimming cost V 1 base and J 2 bases; bases outside gene matches: 4. This chain's CDR3 is CASSIGGQGAAGANVLTF. The CDR3 DNA sequence: TGTGCCAGTAGTATAGGTGGACAGGGGGCGGCTGGGGCCAACGTCCTGACTTTC.

The gene calls are TRBV4-1 and TRBJ2-5; 8 nucleotides match TRBD1. The length of the CDR3 is 14 residues. Looked up from germline, CDR1 is MGHRA and CDR2 is YSYEKL. V shed 4 bases and J 5 bases; nucleotides not matched to a gene: 6. The CDR3 protein is CASSPQTGVETQYF. The CDR3 nucleotides read TGCGCCAGCAGCCCCCAGACAGGGGTGGAGACCCAGTACTTC.

The chain uses TRBV9 and TRBJ2-3, with 12 bases fitting TRBD2. V lost 3 bases and J lost 2; bases outside the gene matches: 7. The CDR3 has 17 amino acids. Per the germline V gene, CDR1 is SGDLS and CDR2 is YYNGEE. The CDR3 reads CASSETGLAGTTDTQYF. The CDR3 DNA reads as TGTGCCAGCAGCGAAACCGGACTAGCGGGAACCACAGATACGCAGTATTTT.

The V gene is TRBV7-8, the J gene TRBJ1-1, with D hard to call. V was cut by 3 bases and J by 1 base, with 12 bases left in between. This CDR3 has 15 amino acids. Germline lookup yields CDR1 SGHVS and CDR2 FQNEAQ. DNA of the CDR3: TGTGCCAGCAGCTTTAACTGGGGAGGGAACACTGAAGCTTTCTTT. This gives the protein CASSFNWGGNTEAFF. Supplemented by reference TRBV7-8 and TRBJ1-1, the full variable domain reads GAGVSQSPRYKVAKRGQDVALRCDPISGHVSLFWYQQALGQGPEFLTYFQNEAQLDKSGLPSDRFFAERPEGSVSTLKIQRTQQEDSAVYLCASSFNWGGNTEAFFGQGTRLTVV.

The rearrangement joins TRBV6-5 to TRBJ2-5; possibly TRBD1 for D (6 bases). CDR1 is MNHEY and CDR2 is SVGAGI in the germline V gene. Between the trimmed V and J ends, which lost 0 bases and 5 bases, there was a span of 13 bases. The CDR3 loop spans 15 amino acids. CDR3 sequence reads: CASSYSAGVGETQYF. The CDR3 DNA reads TGTGCCAGCAGTTACTCGGCAGGGGTAGGGGAGACCCAGTACTTC.

This clone was found once. The chain carries TRBV19 and TRBJ2-5; D gene ambiguous. Germline loops: CDR1 LNHDA, CDR2 SQIVND (reference sequence). The CDR3 covers 12 residues. V lost 5 bases, J lost 7 bases, and 11 bases lay in between. The DNA for the CDR3 is TGTGCCAGTAGTCTTAGGAGTGGGACCCAGTACTTC. Amino acid sequence: CASSLRSGTQYF.

V gene TRBV18 combines with J gene TRBJ2-7; 10 bases match TRBD2. With V trimmed by 6 bases and J by 5 bases, 13 bases remained unmatched. Germline values: CDR1 KGHSH, CDR2 LQKENI. The CDR3 has 16 amino acids. The CDR3 loop is CASSPYQLAGADEQYF. The CDR3 DNA sequence: TGTGCCAGCTCCCCTTACCAGCTAGCGGGAGCCGACGAGCAGTACTTC.

This clone came up a few times. The rearrangement uses TRBV2 and TRBJ2-7, with D possibly matching TRBD1 (5 bases). Germline lookup yields CDR1 SNHLY and CDR2 FYNNEI. The CDR3 length is 13 residues. V lost 4 bases to trimming and J lost 3 bases, with 10 bases between them. The CDR3 DNA sequence: TGTGCCAGCAGTGGACAGAAATTCTACGAGCAGTACTTC. This sequence encodes CASSGQKFYEQYF.

This clone turned up a few times. This chain uses TRBV5-4 with TRBJ1-2; 9 positions match TRBD1. The length of the CDR3 is 14 residues. Per germline, CDR1 SGHNT and CDR2 YYREEE (reference sequence). Trimming at V came to 6 bases and at J to 7 bases, leaving 10 bases not matched to a gene. This chain's CDR3 is CASTPSTGGAGYTF. The CDR3 DNA is TGTGCCAGCACCCCATCGACAGGGGGGGCTGGCTACACCTTC.